This TCR beta chain came from a study of shared clonotypes between healthy human individuals. After removal of 3 bases from V and 1 base from J, the junction contained 4 bases not matched to a gene. The CDR3 contains 15 residues. Germline V gene lookup returns CDR1 MDHEN and CDR2 SYDVKM. This table comes from immunoSEQ multiplex PCR, and its TCRdb copy is limited to in-frame clones, with some not included. The profile shows 2 million to 2.5 million clones, approximately 95% of them singletons. The J gene is TRBJ2-5, the V gene TRBV28; 8 positions agree with TRBD2. The sequenced material came from naive CD4+ T cells from PBMCs. The subset: CD45RA+ positively selected. This TCR was sampled from a young man in good health. Some clones in this sample may be carry-over from other donors' samples. CDR3 loop: CASSLPSGSQETQYF. CDR3 bases: TGTGCCAGCAGTTTGCCTAGCGGGTCCCAAGAGACCCAGTACTTC. The variable domain in full, with the rest retrieved from reference TRBV28 and TRBJ2-5, is DVKVTQSSRYLVKRTGEKVFLECVQDMDHENMFWYRQDPGLGLRLIYFSYDVKMKEKGDIPEGYSVSREKKERFSLILESASTNQTSMYLCASSLPSGSQETQYFGPGTRLLVL.